The 23 T cell receptor beta chains presented below share a single source sample, sequenced in a study of cytomegalovirus exposure and HLA in healthy donors. This PCR relied on a set of 60 Vbeta primers and 13 Jbeta primers. Measured with immunoSEQ multiplex PCR; TCRdb has only the in-frame clones, and not every one. The sample has over 100,000 clones, over 60% seen once. Source material: PBMCs. Every receptor here comes from a young man in good health and CMV-seropositive.

The V and J genes are TRBV19 and TRBJ2-2, with TRBD2 as a possible D gene (6 bases). The CDR3 covers 15 residues. The V gene's germline CDR1 is LNHDA and CDR2 SQIVND (reference sequence). With 8 bases removed from V and 0 bases from J, the gap between germline ends came to 13 bases. This CDR3 is CASLRDFSNTGELFF. CDR3 nucleotides: TGTGCCAGTCTTCGGGACTTCTCGAACACCGGGGAGCTGTTTTTT.

The J gene is TRBJ2-5, the V gene TRBV5-4, with 10 positions matching TRBD1. Germline-derived CDR1 and CDR2 are SGHNT and YYREEE (reference sequence). Trimming took 6 bases from V and 4 from J; bases not matched to a gene: 6. This CDR3 has 14 residues. The CDR3 bases are TGTGCCAGCACCTTCCGACAGGGGGCAGAGACCCAGTACTTC. Protein: CASTFRQGAETQYF.

V is TRBV30 and J is TRBJ2-7; TRBD1 agrees at 9 bases. The CDR3 loop spans 15 amino acids. The germline gives CDR1 GTSNPN, CDR2 SVGIG (reference sequence). V lost 2 bases and J lost 1; bases outside the gene matches: 6. Here the CDR3 reads CAWSSGTGSSYEQYF. The CDR3 DNA sequence: TGTGCCTGGAGTTCCGGGACAGGGAGTTCCTACGAGCAGTACTTC.

This clone was observed once. V and J are TRBV28 and TRBJ2-7; 7 bases align to TRBD2. Germline V gives CDR1 MDHEN, CDR2 SYDVKM. V lost 6 bases, J lost 2 bases, and 7 bases stayed unmatched. The CDR3 contains 14 residues. The CDR3 DNA reads as TGTGCCAGCAGAGAGGGACTAAAGACCTACGAGCAGTACTTC. It codes for CASREGLKTYEQYF.

About this clone: The germline gene is not matched at one end of the junction; a read error may be the cause. The chain links TRBV7-2 to TRBJ1-2, with a weak D call TRBD1 (6 bases). The CDR3 contains 17 residues. Germline CDR1 is SGHTA and CDR2 is FQGNSA. CDR3 sequence (DNA): TGTGCCAGCACTTCATTCAGGGGTCTTCCGTTTAACTATGGCTACCCCTTC. It is translated as CASTSFRGLPFNYGYPF.

This clone was observed once. The chain joins TRBV10-1 to TRBJ2-3, with 9 bases lining up with TRBD2. This CDR3 contains 17 residues. Germline V gene sequence: CDR1 WNHNN, CDR2 SYGVQD (reference sequence). V was clipped by 0 bases and J by 7 bases; unmatched bases: 11. This CDR3 reads CASSESWGSGGENTQYF. The CDR3 DNA reads as TGCGCCAGCAGTGAGTCTTGGGGTAGCGGGGGTGAGAATACGCAGTATTTT.

The chain carries TRBV4-2 and TRBJ2-2, with 11 bases fitting TRBD2. The ends lost 5 bases at V and 0 bases at J; junction bases unmatched: 5. The length of the CDR3 is 17 residues. CDR1 is LGHNA and CDR2 is YNFKEQ in the germline V gene. The CDR3 DNA reads as TGTGCCAGCAGCACCAGACTAGCGGGGTCGAACACCGGGGAGCTGTTTTTT. Protein sequence: CASSTRLAGSNTGELFF.

The J gene is TRBJ2-2, the V gene TRBV5-6, with D possibly TRBD1 on 5 matching bases. The germline V and J ends were trimmed by 1 base and 3 bases, with 7 bases remaining between them. Germline loops: CDR1 SGHDT, CDR2 YYEEEE. The CDR3 covers 14 residues. The DNA of the CDR3 is TGTGCCAGCAGCTTGTCAGGGTACACCGGGGAGCTGTTTTTT. This gives the protein CASSLSGYTGELFF.

The rearrangement links TRBV29-1 to TRBJ2-7; 7 bases map to TRBD1. Germline values: CDR1 SQVTM, CDR2 ANQGSEA. J gave up 1 base and V 3 bases, and 0 bases lay outside the gene matches. CDR3 length equals 12 residues. DNA for the CDR3: TGCAGCGTTGAGGGACAGTCCTACGAGCAGTACTTC. It encodes CSVEGQSYEQYF.

V and J are TRBV5-4 and TRBJ1-2; D might be TRBD1 (6 bases). Trimming stripped 1 base from V and 5 bases from J, with 12 bases between. CDR3 size: 14 residues. Germline V gene data show CDR1 as SGHNT and CDR2 as YYREEE (reference sequence). CDR3 in DNA: TGTGCCAGCAGCTTGAGGGGGACATCTTATGGCTACACCTTC. This gives the protein CASSLRGTSYGYTF.

In its sample, this clone was seen a few times. Possible read error: a much larger clone is one base away. The sample has other DNA sequences that encode this CDR3 too. The chain couples TRBV2 to TRBJ2-3; 7 nucleotides line up with TRBD2. In germline, CDR1 is SNHLY, CDR2 FYNNEI. The CDR3 contains 14 residues. Trimming removed 4 bases from V and 1 base from J; junction bases left unmatched: 2. The CDR3: CASSVAGGTDTQYF. The CDR3 nucleotides are TGTGCCAGCAGTGTGGCGGGGGGCACAGATACGCAGTATTTT.

The chain has TRBV4-2 and TRBJ2-7; D perhaps matches TRBD1 (6 bases). The CDR3 is made up of 15 amino acids. V shed 1 base and J shed 5 bases, with 15 bases lying between them. The germline gives CDR1 LGHNA, CDR2 YNFKEQ. The CDR3 loop is CASSQGFRDIDEQYF. The CDR3 bases are TGTGCCAGCAGCCAAGGGTTCAGGGACATCGACGAGCAGTACTTC.

The rearrangement links TRBV27 to TRBJ2-7; TRBD1 is a possible D gene (5 bases). Germline assignment: CDR1 MNHEY and CDR2 SMNVEV (reference sequence). The CDR3 has 18 amino acids. Trimming pared 0 bases from V and 0 bases from J, leaving 18 bases between. The DNA of the CDR3 is TGTGCCAGCAGTTTATCGCCAGCGAGGACACAAGACTCCTACGAGCAGTACTTC. Translating gives CASSLSPARTQDSYEQYF.

The J gene is TRBJ2-5, the V gene TRBV30, with TRBD1 matching over 7 bases. The J call may be mistaken, given a closer DNA end match to TRBJ2-7. Germline assignment: CDR1 GTSNPN and CDR2 SVGIG (reference sequence). There are 12 residues in the CDR3. CDR3 in amino acids: CAGQGVSYEQYF. The CDR3 nucleotides read TGTGCCGGGCAGGGGGTCTCCTACGAGCAGTACTTC.

V usage is TRBV7-2 and J usage is TRBJ2-5; a possible D gene is TRBD2 (5 bases). Deletions cut 1 base from V and 12 bases from J, with 18 bases between. CDR3 length equals 14 residues. Germline assignment: CDR1 SGHTA and CDR2 FQGNSA. CDR3 region: CASSLDRQRAREYF. The CDR3 DNA reads as TGTGCCAGCAGCTTAGATCGTCAGAGGGCCCGGGAGTACTTC.

The V call is TRBV2, the J call TRBJ2-4; 8 bases fit TRBD2. V lost 4 bases to trimming and J lost 1 base; unmatched junction nucleotides: 3. The germline V gene has CDR1 SNHLY and CDR2 FYNNEI. CDR3 length: 15 residues. The CDR3 DNA sequence: TGTGCCAGCAGTGGCGGGGGGTCGGCCAAAAACATTCAGTACTTC. This encodes CASSGGGSAKNIQYF.

This clone came up a few times. The V and J genes are TRBV7-2 and TRBJ2-3; 9 positions match TRBD2. This CDR3 is 19 amino acids long. Losses at the gene ends were 4 bases for V and 1 base for J; bases not matched to a gene: 15. Germline V gene sequence: CDR1 SGHTA, CDR2 FQGNSA. CDR3 coding DNA: TGTGCCAGCAGCTCTATTAGCGGGGGAACGATGGGTGGCACAGATACGCAGTATTTT. Residues: CASSSISGGTMGGTDTQYF.

The genes are TRBV13 and TRBJ2-3; D perhaps matches TRBD2 (6 bases). Trimming removed 8 bases from V and 0 bases from J, with 15 bases in between. Germline loops: CDR1 PRHDT, CDR2 FYEKMQ (reference sequence). The length of the CDR3 is 15 residues. The CDR3 here is CASSLRGSSTDTQYF. The CDR3 DNA is TGTGCCAGCTCGCTGCGGGGTAGTAGCACAGATACGCAGTATTTT.

The chain links TRBV5-4 to TRBJ2-7; 8 nucleotides match TRBD1. The CDR3 loop spans 14 amino acids. Germline lookup yields CDR1 SGHNT and CDR2 YYREEE (reference sequence). The trim removed 4 bases at V and 8 bases at J, leaving 11 bases unmatched. CDR3 amino acids: CASSVGDQGAKQYF. Here the CDR3 DNA reads TGTGCCAGCAGCGTCGGGGATCAGGGGGCTAAGCAGTACTTC.

The chain recombines TRBV6-4 with TRBJ2-3; D is possibly TRBD2 (5 bases). This CDR3 has 16 amino acids. CDR1 and CDR2 (germline): MRHNA, SNTAGT. V was shortened by 1 base and J by 0 bases, with 11 bases between the two germline ends. The CDR3 here is CASSDLSGSSTDTQYF. The CDR3 nucleotides read TGTGCCAGCAGTGACTTGTCGGGGTCTAGCACAGATACGCAGTATTTT.

This chain connects TRBV21-1 to TRBJ2-7; TRBD2 was called by the table and not checked on the DNA. TRBV21-1 is assigned pseudogene status. The CDR3 runs 14 residues. CDR3 DNA sequence: TGTGCCAAGGGGGGGGGTACCAAGCCCTACGAGCAGTACTTC. It specifies CAKGGGTKPYEQYF.

A few counts support this clone. This rearrangement joins TRBV5-1 to TRBJ2-7; 7 bases fit TRBD1. The CDR3 contains 15 residues. The V segment lost 4 bases and the J segment 5 bases; nucleotides outside the gene matches: 12. Germline assignment: CDR1 SGHRS and CDR2 YFSETQ. The CDR3 loop reads CASSTGQDLIDEQYF. CDR3 sequence (DNA): TGCGCCAGCAGCACTGGACAGGACCTAATCGACGAGCAGTACTTC. Variable domain in full (rest from reference TRBV5-1 and TRBJ2-7): KAGVTQTPRYLIKTRGQQVTLSCSPISGHRSVSWYQQTPGQGLQFLFEYFSETQRNKGNFPGRFSGRQFSNSRSEMNVSTLELGDSALYLCASSTGQDLIDEQYFGPGTRLTVT.

The chain uses TRBV5-4 and TRBJ2-5, with D unclear. The J call is uncertain, as TRBJ2-7 better fits the DNA end. This CDR3 is 15 amino acids long. Germline V CDR1 and CDR2: SGHNT, YYREEE (reference sequence). The DNA for the CDR3 is TGTGCCAGCAGCTCGCAGAGGATCGTAGGATACGAGCAGTACTTC. This sequence encodes CASSSQRIVGYEQYF.